This is a list of T cell receptor beta chains from one sample in a study of CD8 T cells in ankylosing spondylitis. TCRdb analysed the 5' RACE reads with MiXCR anew, one entry per CDR3 protein. The sample yields 700,000 or so distinct CDR3 sequences, 15% to 20% seen once. Sample: blood, either unsorted or a sorted T cell fraction (not recorded which). All receptors derive from a male donor with ankylosing spondylitis. Both conserved end residues are part of each CDR3. A D gene is named only where the DNA matches it firmly. Expanded clones get a size class; other rows say once, few or many, or leave the size out.

>TRBV7-2|TRBJ2-3|-|few
CASSLVLGSSTDTQYF
TGTGCCAGCAGCTTAGTACTAGGGTCGAGCACAGATACGCAGTATTTT
>TRBV4-2|TRBJ2-5|-|-
CASSQDRNQETQYF
TGTGCCAGCAGCCAAGACCGGAATCAAGAGACCCAGTACTTC
>TRBV12-3/TRBV12-4|TRBJ2-1|TRBD2|-
CASRRLAGVEYNEQFF
TGTGCCAGCAGGAGACTAGCGGGAGTGGAGTACAATGAGCAGTTCTTC
>TRBV2|TRBJ1-2|-|few
CALRGLYGYTF
TGTGCCCTCAGGGGACTCTATGGCTACACCTTC
>TRBV6-5|TRBJ2-1|-|-
CASTTPGGTSYNEQFF
TGTGCCAGCACTACTCCAGGAGGAACCTCCTACAATGAGCAGTTCTTC
>TRBV5-1|TRBJ2-1|TRBD2|few
CASSLGLAGVTGYNEQFF
TGCGCCAGCAGCTTGGGACTAGCGGGAGTTACGGGATACAATGAGCAGTTCTTC
>TRBV7-8|TRBJ2-1|TRBD1|-
CASSLGVWDRGPDNEQFF
TGTGCCAGCAGCTTAGGAGTGTGGGACAGGGGGCCAGACAATGAGCAGTTCTTC
>TRBV9|TRBJ2-5|-|few
CASSVQQGEETQYF
TGTGCCAGCAGCGTACAACAGGGAGAAGAGACCCAGTACTTC
>TRBV7-9|TRBJ1-1|-|-
CASSLAGGPEAFF
TGTGCCAGCAGCTTAGCTGGAGGCCCTGAAGCTTTCTTT
>TRBV11-2|TRBJ1-1|-|many
CASGVSGLNTEAFF
TGTGCCAGCGGGGTGTCCGGACTCAACACTGAAGCTTTCTTT
>TRBV28|TRBJ2-2|TRBD1|-
CATRQGASGELFF
TGTGCCACCAGGCAGGGGGCAAGCGGGGAGCTGTTTTTT
>TRBV29-1|TRBJ2-3|-|few
CSVEASSGRGGTDTQYF
TGCAGCGTTGAAGCCTCTTCAGGGAGGGGGGGCACAGATACGCAGTATTTT
>TRBV5-1|TRBJ1-4|-|many
CASSPQGTNEKLFF
TGCGCCAGCAGCCCCCAGGGAACTAATGAAAAACTGTTTTTT
>TRBV10-1|TRBJ2-3|-|-
CASSESHLGDTQYF
TGCGCCAGCAGTGAGTCACACCTGGGGGATACGCAGTATTTT
>TRBV29-1|TRBJ2-7|TRBD2|many
CSVVAGAGWYEQYF
TGCAGCGTTGTAGCGGGAGCGGGGTGGTACGAGCAGTACTTC
>TRBV9|TRBJ1-1|-|few
CASSDGGWGRAEAFF
TGTGCCAGCAGCGATGGAGGGTGGGGTCGGGCTGAAGCTTTCTTT
>TRBV7-7|TRBJ2-5|-|few
CASSLSGPGETQYF
TGTGCTAGCAGCTTATCAGGGCCTGGGGAGACCCAGTACTTC
>TRBV3-1|TRBJ2-1|-|-
CASSQVLLDEQFF
TGTGCCAGCAGCCAAGTTTTATTGGATGAGCAGTTCTTC
>TRBV12-5|TRBJ2-3|-|-
CASGLRQRGTDTQYF
TGTGCTAGTGGTTTGCGGCAAAGAGGCACAGATACGCAGTATTTT
>TRBV24-1|TRBJ2-3|-|-
CATSRSGTDTQYF
TGTGCCACCTCTCGTAGCGGAACGGATACGCAGTATTTT
>TRBV5-5|TRBJ1-1|-|-
CASSPGVGVGTEAFF
TGTGCCAGCAGCCCGGGGGTTGGGGTTGGGACTGAAGCTTTCTTT
>TRBV5-1|TRBJ2-2|TRBD1|-
CASSPRQGENTGELFF
TGCGCCAGCAGCCCGCGACAGGGGGAAAACACCGGGGAGCTGTTTTTT
>TRBV6-5|TRBJ2-2|TRBD2|few
CASSFGRGKGNTGELFF
TGTGCCAGCAGTTTTGGGCGGGGGAAGGGGAACACCGGGGAGCTGTTTTTT
>TRBV4-1|TRBJ2-1|TRBD2|few
CASSQDMRLAGGDEQFF
TGCGCCAGCAGCCAAGATATGAGACTAGCGGGAGGCGATGAGCAGTTCTTC
>TRBV29-1|TRBJ2-7|TRBD1|few
CSVEGQGKTYEQYF
TGCAGCGTTGAAGGACAGGGTAAGACCTACGAGCAGTACTTC
>TRBV15|TRBJ1-6|-|-
CATSRVARESPLHF
TGTGCCACCAGCAGAGTCGCCCGGGAGTCACCCCTCCACTTT
>TRBV4-2|TRBJ2-2|TRBD1|-
CASSRESQGARTGELFF
TGTGCCAGCAGCCGGGAATCGCAGGGGGCGCGAACCGGGGAGCTGTTTTTT
>TRBV19|TRBJ1-4|-|few
CASSTPGRTNEKLFF
TGTGCCAGTAGTACTCCGGGACGGACTAATGAAAAACTGTTTTTT
>TRBV12-3/TRBV12-4|TRBJ2-2|-|-
CASSFPSNEAGELFF
TGTGCCAGCAGTTTCCCTAGCAATGAGGCCGGGGAGCTGTTTTTT
>TRBV20-1|TRBJ2-7|TRBD2|few
CSARDGSSGSDEQYF
TGCAGTGCTAGAGATGGGAGTAGCGGGAGTGACGAGCAGTACTTC
>TRBV5-1|TRBJ2-1|-|many
CASSGDPYNEQFF
TGCGCCAGCAGCGGGGATCCCTACAATGAGCAGTTCTTC
>TRBV7-2|TRBJ1-2|TRBD1|-
CASSKGAGTNYGYTF
TGTGCCAGCAGCAAGGGGGCAGGGACCAACTATGGCTACACCTTC
>TRBV7-3|TRBJ2-3|-|-
CASSLRARVTDTQYF
TGTGCCAGCAGCTTAAGGGCCAGGGTTACAGATACGCAGTATTTT
>TRBV6-5|TRBJ2-1|TRBD1|few
CASSYGTGGYNEQFF
TGTGCCAGCAGTTACGGGACAGGCGGGTACAATGAGCAGTTCTTC
>TRBV12-3/TRBV12-4|TRBJ2-7|-|-
CASSPARIRRDYEQYF
TGTGCCAGCAGTCCCGCCCGAATAAGGAGGGACTACGAGCAGTACTTC
>TRBV6-4|TRBJ2-1|TRBD2|-
CASSDSVAGRSNEQFF
TGTGCCAGCAGTGACTCAGTAGCGGGACGGTCCAATGAGCAGTTCTTC
>TRBV7-2|TRBJ1-2|-|-
CASSLGSTGNYGYTF
TGTGCCAGCAGCTTAGGCTCCACAGGGAACTATGGCTACACCTTC
>TRBV7-8|TRBJ2-7|TRBD2|-
CASSIRSGTSGRPSYEQYF
TGTGCCAGCAGCATACGATCCGGGACTAGCGGGAGGCCATCCTACGAGCAGTACTTC
>TRBV5-1|TRBJ2-7|-|-
CASSLIDGGYEQYF
TGCGCCAGCAGCTTAATTGACGGTGGCTACGAGCAGTACTTC
>TRBV29-1|TRBJ1-2|-|many
CSVGVPSYTF
TGCAGCGTGGGAGTTCCGAGCTACACCTTC
>TRBV5-1|TRBJ2-3|-|few
CASSTVPIGTQYF
TGCGCCAGCAGCACGGTACCGATTGGTACGCAGTATTTT
>TRBV4-1|TRBJ2-7|-|once
CASSHNRASYEQYF
TGCGCCAGCAGCCATAACCGGGCCTCCTACGAGCAGTACTTC
>TRBV7-2|TRBJ2-1|-|few
CASSWGGPYNEQFF
TGTGCCAGCAGCTGGGGCGGTCCCTACAATGAGCAGTTCTTC
>TRBV24-1|TRBJ2-1|TRBD2|many
CATRDSSGVLNNEQFF
TGTGCCACCAGAGATAGTAGCGGGGTCCTGAACAATGAGCAGTTCTTC
>TRBV12-3/TRBV12-4|TRBJ1-5|-|-
CASSPRVEQPQHF
TGTGCCAGCAGTCCACGGGTGGAACAGCCCCAGCATTTT
>TRBV11-2|TRBJ2-7|-|-
CASSFDGMGRDEQYF
TGTGCCAGCAGCTTCGATGGGATGGGGCGAGACGAGCAGTACTTC
>TRBV7-9|TRBJ2-3|-|-
CASSQSGVEGTDTQYF
TGTGCCAGCAGCCAATCCGGAGTGGAGGGCACAGATACGCAGTATTTT
>TRBV12-3/TRBV12-4|TRBJ1-1|-|many
CASSLTVTNTEAFF
TGTGCCAGCAGTTTAACAGTAACTAACACTGAAGCTTTCTTT
>TRBV4-1|TRBJ2-7|TRBD1|many
CASSGQGLSYEQYF
TGCGCCAGCAGCGGACAGGGACTCTCCTACGAGCAGTACTTC
>TRBV7-3|TRBJ1-1|-|many
CASSLTGSTEAFF
TGTGCCAGCAGCTTAACCGGGAGCACTGAAGCTTTCTTT
>TRBV12-3/TRBV12-4|TRBJ1-1|TRBD1|-
CASITGQGASEAFF
TGTGCCAGCATCACGGGACAGGGGGCATCTGAAGCTTTCTTT
>TRBV11-2|TRBJ2-1|TRBD2|-
CASSLVHGGYTSGETNEQFF
TGTGCCAGCAGCTTAGTCCACGGGGGGTATACTAGCGGAGAAACCAATGAGCAGTTCTTC
>TRBV11-2|TRBJ2-2|TRBD1|few
CASSRHRGNTGELFF
TGTGCCAGCAGTCGCCACAGGGGGAACACCGGGGAGCTGTTTTTT
>TRBV3-1|TRBJ1-6|-|many
CASSSPRRSPLHF
TGTGCCAGCAGCTCCCCGCGGCGCTCACCCCTCCACTTT
>TRBV11-2|TRBJ2-7|TRBD1|-
CASSPQTGRYEQYF
TGTGCCAGCAGCCCTCAGACAGGGCGGTACGAGCAGTACTTC